Below, 23 T cell receptor beta chains from the same sample are listed, as sequenced in a study of T cell responses to AZD1222 COVID-19 vaccine. Assay used: immunoSEQ multiplex PCR; TCRdb lists only in-frame clones, some missing. This table has roughly 160,000 clones, about 91% appearing once. The sample was peripheral blood, taken 28 days after the second AZD1222 dose. Every receptor here comes from an adult who received the AZD1222 COVID-19 vaccine.

This clone is a singleton in its sample. The gene calls are TRBV19 and TRBJ2-3; D is possibly TRBD1 (6 bases). CDR3 size: 15 residues. Germline CDR1 and CDR2: LNHDA and SQIVND (reference sequence). Trimming left V 5 bases short and J 2 bases short, with 14 bases between. For the CDR3, the DNA is TGTGCCAGTAGTTCCAGGCCAGGGGTCACAGATACGCAGTATTTT. This gives the protein CASSSRPGVTDTQYF. Full variable domain (missing parts from reference TRBV19 and TRBJ2-3): DGGITQSPKYLFRKEGQNVTLSCEQNLNHDAMYWYRQDPGQGLRLIYYSQIVNDFQKGDIAEGYSVSREKKESFPLTVTSAQKNPTAFYLCASSSRPGVTDTQYFGPGTRLTVL.

This clone was seen a handful of times. This chain connects TRBV19 to TRBJ2-1, with D tentatively TRBD1 (5 bases). The CDR3 has 15 residues. Germline loops: CDR1 LNHDA, CDR2 SQIVND (reference sequence). The V and J ends lost 1 base and 4 bases respectively, with 11 bases between them. CDR3 amino acids: CASSIAQGSYNEQFF. CDR3 coding DNA: TGTGCCAGTAGTATAGCTCAGGGCTCTTACAATGAGCAGTTCTTC.

The chain employs TRBV19 and TRBJ2-7; tentatively, D is TRBD1 or TRBD2 (5 bases each). The CDR3 contains 16 residues. Between the trimmed V and J ends, which lost 7 bases and 4 bases, there was a span of 23 bases. Germline V gene sequence: CDR1 LNHDA, CDR2 SQIVND (reference sequence). CDR3 sequence: CASTGTGASLGYEQYF. CDR3 in DNA: TGTGCCAGTACCGGGACGGGTGCTTCTTTGGGATACGAGCAGTACTTC.

The V and J genes are TRBV25-1 and TRBJ1-4, with 8 bases fitting TRBD1. Germline V CDR1 and CDR2: MGHDK, SYGVNS. V gave up 5 bases and J gave up 8 bases; unmatched junction bases: 7. The CDR3 has 14 residues. The CDR3: CASSPRTGLEKLFF. Here the CDR3 DNA reads TGTGCCAGCAGTCCCCGGACAGGGTTGGAAAAACTGTTTTTT.

The chain joins TRBV6-5 to TRBJ1-5, with 7 bases matching TRBD1. The germline gives CDR1 MNHEY, CDR2 SVGAGI. The CDR3 consists of 13 residues. V lost 6 bases, J lost 5 bases, and 4 bases stayed unmatched. The CDR3 DNA is TGTGCCAGCAGCCAGGGGGTTTATCAGCCCCAGCATTTT. It specifies CASSQGVYQPQHF.

The rearrangement joins TRBV6-6 to TRBJ2-2, with D unresolved. Trimming pared 1 base from V and 5 bases from J, leaving 5 bases between. Looked up from germline, CDR1 is MNHNY and CDR2 is SVGAGI (reference sequence). The length of the CDR3 is 13 residues. For the CDR3, the DNA is TGTGCCAGCAGTTACTTGACAACCGGGGAGCTGTTTTTT. Protein sequence: CASSYLTTGELFF.

The J gene is TRBJ1-3, the V gene TRBV6-1; no reliable D call. CDR1 MNHNS and CDR2 SASEGT come from the germline V gene. V gave up 1 base and J gave up 1 base, with 8 bases separating them. There are 15 residues in the CDR3. The CDR3 loop is CASSEGVGSGNTIYF. In DNA, the CDR3 is TGTGCCAGCAGTGAAGGGGTCGGATCTGGAAACACCATATATTTT.

In its sample, this clone was seen once. The rearrangement uses TRBV15 and TRBJ2-3, with no clear D. Germline V gene sequence: CDR1 LNHNV, CDR2 YYDKDF (reference sequence). The V end was cut by 0 bases, the J end by 5 bases, with 9 bases between. This CDR3 has 14 amino acids. This chain's CDR3 is CATSRDGKGDTQYF. The DNA for the CDR3 is TGTGCCACCAGCAGAGACGGTAAAGGAGATACGCAGTATTTT.

This chain connects TRBV28 to TRBJ2-1; D gene unclear. V gave up 6 bases and J gave up 0 bases, with 12 bases separating them. Germline CDR1 MDHEN, CDR2 SYDVKM. The CDR3 is 15 residues long. This chain's CDR3 is CASRVGGGSYNEQFF. The CDR3 DNA reads as TGTGCCAGCAGAGTCGGCGGTGGCTCCTACAATGAGCAGTTCTTC.

V gene TRBV7-2 combines with J gene TRBJ1-5; D gene uncertain. V was shortened by 1 base and J by 4 bases, with 11 bases between the two germline ends. The V gene's germline CDR1 is SGHTA and CDR2 FQGNSA. The CDR3 contains 15 residues. CDR3 residues: CASSLGTVRNQPQHF. CDR3 bases: TGTGCCAGCAGCTTAGGCACAGTAAGGAATCAGCCCCAGCATTTT.

The V call is TRBV18, the J call TRBJ2-2, with a weak D call TRBD1 (6 bases). Trimming shortened V by 3 bases and J by 6 bases, and 14 bases separated the two germline ends. The CDR3 has 15 residues. CDR1 and CDR2 from the germline V gene are KGHSH and LQKENI. DNA of the CDR3: TGTGCCAGCTCACCCGAACAGGGACGTGCCGGGGAGCTGTTTTTT. Translating it yields CASSPEQGRAGELFF. Full variable domain (rest looked up from reference TRBV18 and TRBJ2-2): NAGVMQNPRHLVRRRGQEARLRCSPMKGHSHVYWYRQLPEEGLKFMVYLQKENIIDESGMPKERFSAEFPKEGPSILRIQQVVRGDSAAYFCASSPEQGRAGELFFGEGSRLTVL.

V gene TRBV5-1 combines with J gene TRBJ1-2; the match to TRBD1 covers 8 bases. Germline values: CDR1 SGHRS, CDR2 YFSETQ. This CDR3 has 14 residues. V shed 1 base and J 6 bases; nucleotides not matched to a gene: 5. The CDR3 DNA is TGCGCCAGCAGCTTGCAGGGGGCTCTCGATGGCTACACCTTC. Translation gives CASSLQGALDGYTF.

The V and J genes are TRBV29-1 and TRBJ2-5; 7 nucleotides align to TRBD1. Per the germline V gene, CDR1 is SQVTM and CDR2 is ANQGSEA. V trimming: 7 bases; J trimming: 4 bases; junction bases outside the gene matches: 15. This CDR3 spans 15 amino acids. CDR3: CSGRGGPMSGETQYF. CDR3 DNA sequence: TGCAGCGGGAGAGGGGGCCCGATGAGTGGAGAGACCCAGTACTTC.

This clone was picked up one time. The chain is built from TRBV30 and TRBJ1-6; D perhaps matches TRBD1 (5 bases). Trimming removed 4 bases from V and 8 bases from J, with 12 bases in between. Germline V CDR1 and CDR2: GTSNPN, SVGIG (reference sequence). This CDR3 has 13 amino acids. This CDR3 reads CAWTPGGDSPLHF. The CDR3, as DNA: TGTGCCTGGACACCCGGGGGGGATTCACCCCTCCACTTT. Based on the CDR3 plus reference TRBV30 and TRBJ1-6, the full variable domain is SQTIHQWPATLVQPVGSPLSLECTVEGTSNPNLYWYRQAAGRGLQLLFYSVGIGQISSEVPQNLSASRPQDRQFILSSKKLLLSDSGFYLCAWTPGGDSPLHFGNGTRLTVT.

V usage is TRBV6-2 or TRBV6-3 and J usage is TRBJ2-2; 7 positions match TRBD2. This CDR3 is 17 amino acids long. Germline values: CDR1 MNHEY, CDR2 SVGEGT. The J segment lost 2 bases and the V segment lost 5 bases, leaving 11 bases of the junction unmatched. CDR3 nucleotides: TGTGCCAGCAGTCGTTCGGTGGCGGGGGAAAACACCGGGGAGCTGTTTTTT. This gives the protein CASSRSVAGENTGELFF.

This rearrangement joins TRBV27 to TRBJ1-1; 10 nucleotides line up with TRBD1. The CDR3 runs to 14 residues. The V gene's germline CDR1 is MNHEY and CDR2 SMNVEV (reference sequence). After removal of 4 bases from V and 11 bases from J, the junction contained 10 bases not matched to a gene. CDR3 loop: CASSSSGQGGEAFF. The CDR3 coding sequence is TGTGCCAGCAGTTCATCCGGACAGGGGGGAGAGGCTTTCTTT.

The rearrangement joins TRBV7-2 to TRBJ2-5, with D possibly being TRBD2 (5 bases). The CDR3 contains 16 residues. V shed 5 bases and J shed 1 base, with 17 bases lying between them. The germline V gene encodes CDR1 SGHTA and CDR2 FQGNSA. The CDR3 DNA reads TGTGCCAGCAGCCCCGGTCAGCGGACCCTCCAAGAGACCCAGTACTTC. Its translation is CASSPGQRTLQETQYF.

This clone was observed once. V is TRBV30 and J is TRBJ1-1; tentative D call: TRBD1 (6 bases). The V end was cut by 0 bases, the J end by 1 base, with 21 bases between. The CDR3 is 18 amino acids. CDR1 and CDR2 from the germline V gene are GTSNPN and SVGIG (reference sequence). The CDR3 coding sequence is TGTGCCTGGAGTGTAATAGGGACCCGAGGGGGGGAGAACACTGAAGCTTTCTTT. Translating gives CAWSVIGTRGGENTEAFF. Based on the CDR3 plus reference TRBV30 and TRBJ1-1, the full variable domain is SQTIHQWPATLVQPVGSPLSLECTVEGTSNPNLYWYRQAAGRGLQLLFYSVGIGQISSEVPQNLSASRPQDRQFILSSKKLLLSDSGFYLCAWSVIGTRGGENTEAFFGQGTRLTVV.

The rearrangement joins TRBV21-1 to TRBJ1-2; TRBD1 was called by the table and not checked on the DNA. TRBV21-1 is marked as a pseudogene. This CDR3 is 18 amino acids long. In DNA, the CDR3 is TGTGCCAGCAGCTCCCTCCACCTCCCAGGGGGCCCTAACTATGGCTACACCTTC. Its translation: CASSSLHLPGGPNYGYTF.

The chain combines TRBV10-3 with TRBJ1-3; 8 positions agree with TRBD1. V lost 6 bases to trimming and J lost 1 base; unmatched junction nucleotides: 5. CDR1 is ENHRY, CDR2 SYGVKD, per germline. The CDR3 sequence is 15 residues long. This CDR3 is CAISPDRVSGNTIYF. The CDR3 DNA reads as TGTGCCATCAGCCCGGACAGGGTGTCTGGAAACACCATATATTTT.

CDR3 sequence: CASGLRPGGYTEAFF. CDR3 sequence (DNA): TGTGCTAGTGGTTTGCGACCGGGGGGTTACACTGAAGCTTTCTTT. This chain connects TRBV12-5 to TRBJ1-1, with D maybe TRBD1 (5 bases). The germline V gene has CDR1 LGHNT and CDR2 FRNRAP. V lost 2 bases to trimming and J lost 3 bases, with 13 bases between them. CDR3 length: 15 amino acids.

This clone was detected ten times or more. The V call is TRBV6-1, the J call TRBJ2-1, with 10 bases identical to TRBD2. From germline, CDR1 is MNHNS and CDR2 SASEGT. J was trimmed by 6 bases and V by 2 bases; bases with no gene match: 4. The CDR3 extends over 15 amino acids. The CDR3 loop is CASSERTSGLNEQFF. The CDR3 region has the DNA TGTGCCAGCAGTGAAAGGACTAGCGGACTCAATGAGCAGTTCTTC.

The rearrangement uses TRBV19 and TRBJ2-2; D gene unclear. The germline V gene encodes CDR1 LNHDA and CDR2 SQIVND (reference sequence). The length of the CDR3 is 10 residues. Trimming cost V 9 bases and J 6 bases, with 5 bases left between them. The CDR3 sequence is CASFSGELFF. The CDR3 nucleotides are TGTGCCAGCTTCTCCGGGGAGCTGTTTTTT.